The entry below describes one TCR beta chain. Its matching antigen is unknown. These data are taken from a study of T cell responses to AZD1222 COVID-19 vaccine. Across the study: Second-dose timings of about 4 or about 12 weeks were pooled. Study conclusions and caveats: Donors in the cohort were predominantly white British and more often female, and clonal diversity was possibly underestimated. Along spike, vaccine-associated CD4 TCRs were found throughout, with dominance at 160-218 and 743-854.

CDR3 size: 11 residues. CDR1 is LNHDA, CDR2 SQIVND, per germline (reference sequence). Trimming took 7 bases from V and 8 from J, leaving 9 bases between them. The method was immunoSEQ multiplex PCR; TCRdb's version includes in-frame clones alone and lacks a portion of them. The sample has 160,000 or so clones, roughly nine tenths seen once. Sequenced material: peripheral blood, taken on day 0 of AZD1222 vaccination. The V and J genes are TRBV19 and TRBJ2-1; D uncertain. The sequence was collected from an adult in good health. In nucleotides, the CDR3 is TGTGCCAGTACAAGCGCATATGAGCAGTTCTTC. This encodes CASTSAYEQFF.